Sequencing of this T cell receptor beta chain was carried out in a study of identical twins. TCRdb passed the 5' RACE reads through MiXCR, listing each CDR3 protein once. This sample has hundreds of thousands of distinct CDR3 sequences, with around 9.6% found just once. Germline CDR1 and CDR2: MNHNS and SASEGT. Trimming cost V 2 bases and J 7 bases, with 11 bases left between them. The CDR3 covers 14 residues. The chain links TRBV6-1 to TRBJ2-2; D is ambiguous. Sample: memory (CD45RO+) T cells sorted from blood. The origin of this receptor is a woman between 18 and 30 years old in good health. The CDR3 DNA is TGTGCCAGCAGTGAACGGGCTGACGGCGGGGAGCTGTTTTTT. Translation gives CASSERADGGELFF.